This T cell receptor (beta chain) was identified during a study of neurological immune-mediated disorders. Study-wide findings and caveats: Expansion of TCR clones was greatest in HTLV-1-associated myelopathy and smallest in multiple sclerosis, where it fell below that of healthy controls.

This clonotype has at least ten counts. Its antigen is as yet unknown. Stated time point: longitudinal time-point 3. It was from 2 million PBMCs stored at -80 C that the unsorted libraries were obtained. The CDR3 runs to 13 residues. V lost 4 bases and J lost 7, with 13 bases in between. From germline, CDR1 is MGHRA and CDR2 YSYEKL. From 15-18 subjects, over 190 million TCR-beta sequences were obtained in each sequencing run. TCRdb processed the 5' RACE reads anew with MiXCR; each CDR3 protein has one entry. Found here are fewer than 110,000 distinct CDR3 sequences, approximately 11% of them singletons; the top ten hold around 3.3%.

The clonotype comes from a female donor with HTLV-1-associated myelopathy (HAM/TSP). Sequencing was carried out using PBMCs. The chain employs TRBV4-1 and TRBJ2-5; the D gene is possibly TRBD2 (6 bases). The CDR3 nucleotides read TGCGCCAGCAGCCCGGGGGATCGGGGGACCCAGTACTTC. This codes for CASSPGDRGTQYF.